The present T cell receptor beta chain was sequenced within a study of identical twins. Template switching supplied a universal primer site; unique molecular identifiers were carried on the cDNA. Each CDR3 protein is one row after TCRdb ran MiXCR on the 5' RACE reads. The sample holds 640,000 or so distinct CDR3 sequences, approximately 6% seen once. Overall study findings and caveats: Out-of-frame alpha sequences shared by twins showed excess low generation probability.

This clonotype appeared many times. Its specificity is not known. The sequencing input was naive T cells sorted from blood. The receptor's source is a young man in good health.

CDR3: CASSRTPGEQFF. DNA for the CDR3: TGTGCCAGCAGCCGGACTCCTGGTGAGCAGTTCTTC. The chain uses TRBV12-3 or TRBV12-4 and TRBJ2-1, with D possibly matching TRBD2 (5 bases). This CDR3 spans 12 amino acids. With 6 bases removed from V and 9 bases from J, the gap between germline ends came to 12 bases.